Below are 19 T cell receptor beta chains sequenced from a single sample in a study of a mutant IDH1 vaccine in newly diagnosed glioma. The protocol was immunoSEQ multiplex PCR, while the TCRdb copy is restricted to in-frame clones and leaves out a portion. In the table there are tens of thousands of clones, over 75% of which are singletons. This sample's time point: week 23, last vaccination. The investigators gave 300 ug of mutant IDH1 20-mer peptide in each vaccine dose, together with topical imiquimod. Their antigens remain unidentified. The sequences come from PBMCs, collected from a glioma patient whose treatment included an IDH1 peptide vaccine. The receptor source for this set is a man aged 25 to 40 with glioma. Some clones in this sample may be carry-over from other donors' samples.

The CDR3 DNA is TGCGCCAGCAGCTCAACCATATGGACTAGCGGGAGGGCCGGGGAGCTGTTTTTT. Amino acids: CASSSTIWTSGRAGELFF. V usage is TRBV5-1 and J usage is TRBJ2-2; 15 bases line up with TRBD2. The germline V gene encodes CDR1 SGHRS and CDR2 YFSETQ. V trimming: 3 bases; J trimming: 6 bases; junction bases outside the gene matches: 9. This CDR3 has 18 amino acids.

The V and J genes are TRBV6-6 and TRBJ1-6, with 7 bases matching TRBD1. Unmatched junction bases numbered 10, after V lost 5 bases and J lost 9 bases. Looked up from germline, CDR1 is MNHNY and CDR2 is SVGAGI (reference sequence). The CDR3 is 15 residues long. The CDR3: CASSVQGRIGSPLHF. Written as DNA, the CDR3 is TGTGCCAGCAGTGTACAGGGGCGGATCGGTTCACCCCTCCACTTT.

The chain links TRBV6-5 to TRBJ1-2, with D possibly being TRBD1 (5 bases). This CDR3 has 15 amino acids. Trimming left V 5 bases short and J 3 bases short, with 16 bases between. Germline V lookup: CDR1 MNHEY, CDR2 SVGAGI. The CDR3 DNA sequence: TGTGCCAGCAGTGTGTCCGGGACTTACCACTATGGCTACACCTTC. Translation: CASSVSGTYHYGYTF.

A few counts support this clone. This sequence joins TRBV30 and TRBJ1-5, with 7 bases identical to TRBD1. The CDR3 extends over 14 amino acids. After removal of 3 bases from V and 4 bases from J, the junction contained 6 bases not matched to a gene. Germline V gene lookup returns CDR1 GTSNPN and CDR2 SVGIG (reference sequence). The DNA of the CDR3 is TGTGCCTGGAGCGGGCAGGGGGATAATCAGCCCCAGCATTTT. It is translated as CAWSGQGDNQPQHF.

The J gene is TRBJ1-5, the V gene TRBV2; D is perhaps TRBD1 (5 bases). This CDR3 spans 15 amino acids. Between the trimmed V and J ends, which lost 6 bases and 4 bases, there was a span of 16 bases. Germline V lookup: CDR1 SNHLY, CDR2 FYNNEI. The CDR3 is CASSPGGLVNQPQHF. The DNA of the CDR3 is TGTGCCAGCAGCCCCGGGGGGTTGGTGAATCAGCCCCAGCATTTT.

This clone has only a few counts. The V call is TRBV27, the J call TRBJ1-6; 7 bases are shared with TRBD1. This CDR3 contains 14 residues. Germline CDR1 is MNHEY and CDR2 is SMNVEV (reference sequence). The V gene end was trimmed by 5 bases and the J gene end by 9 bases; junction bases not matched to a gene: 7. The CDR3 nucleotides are TGTGCCAGCAGTCCTACAGGGGTAAGTTCACCCCTCCACTTT. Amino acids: CASSPTGVSSPLHF.

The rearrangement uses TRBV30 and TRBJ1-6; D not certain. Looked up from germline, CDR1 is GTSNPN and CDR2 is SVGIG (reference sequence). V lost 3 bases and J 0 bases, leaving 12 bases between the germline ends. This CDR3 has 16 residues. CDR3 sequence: CAWRAARSSYNSPLHF. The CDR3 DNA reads TGTGCCTGGAGGGCCGCCAGGAGCTCCTATAATTCACCCCTCCACTTT. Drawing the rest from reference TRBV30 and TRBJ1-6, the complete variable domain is SQTIHQWPATLVQPVGSPLSLECTVEGTSNPNLYWYRQAAGRGLQLLFYSVGIGQISSEVPQNLSASRPQDRQFILSSKKLLLSDSGFYLCAWRAARSSYNSPLHFGNGTRLTVT.

CDR3 DNA: TGCGCCAGCAGGGTACAGGACGGCTATGGCTACACCTTC. Its protein is CASRVQDGYGYTF. This chain uses TRBV10-2 with TRBJ1-2, with D perhaps matching TRBD1 (5 bases). Germline lookup yields CDR1 WSHSY and CDR2 SAAADI. The germline V and J ends were trimmed by 6 bases and 4 bases, with 12 bases remaining between them. This CDR3 is built from 13 residues.

The CDR3 DNA sequence: TGTGCCTGGAGTGGGACACTACTCTACGAGCAGTACTTC. This sequence encodes CAWSGTLLYEQYF. This chain connects TRBV30 to TRBJ2-7, with a tentative D call TRBD1 (5 bases). The V gene lost 1 base and the J gene lost 3 bases, with 10 bases spanning the gap. This CDR3 has 13 amino acids. Germline CDR1 reads GTSNPN; CDR2 reads SVGIG (reference sequence).

CDR3 coding DNA: TGTGCCAGCAGCGTAGGTAGTCAAGGCACTGAAGCTTTCTTT. Protein product: CASSVGSQGTEAFF. This rearrangement joins TRBV9 to TRBJ1-1, with unresolved D. CDR1 and CDR2 from the germline V gene are SGDLS and YYNGEE. Trimming removed 0 bases at V and 4 bases at J, with 10 bases between. The CDR3 has 14 amino acids.

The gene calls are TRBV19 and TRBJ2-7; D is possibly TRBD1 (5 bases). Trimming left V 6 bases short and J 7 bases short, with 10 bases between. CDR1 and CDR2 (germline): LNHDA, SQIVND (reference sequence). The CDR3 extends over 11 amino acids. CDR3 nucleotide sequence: TGTGCCAGTAGCCTCAGGGATGAGCAGTACTTC. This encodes CASSLRDEQYF.

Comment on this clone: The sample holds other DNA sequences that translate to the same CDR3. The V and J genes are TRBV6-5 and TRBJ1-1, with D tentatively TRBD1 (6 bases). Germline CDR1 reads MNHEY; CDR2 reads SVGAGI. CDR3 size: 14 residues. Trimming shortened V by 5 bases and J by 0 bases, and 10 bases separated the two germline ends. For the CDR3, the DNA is TGTGCCAGCAGTCAAACAGGGATGAACACTGAAGCTTTCTTT. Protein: CASSQTGMNTEAFF.

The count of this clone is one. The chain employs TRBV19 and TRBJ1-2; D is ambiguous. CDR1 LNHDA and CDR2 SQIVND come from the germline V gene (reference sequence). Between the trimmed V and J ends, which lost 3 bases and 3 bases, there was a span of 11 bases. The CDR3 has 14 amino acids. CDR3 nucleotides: TGTGCCAGTAGTATCAGGACGAACTACTATGGCTACACCTTC. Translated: CASSIRTNYYGYTF.

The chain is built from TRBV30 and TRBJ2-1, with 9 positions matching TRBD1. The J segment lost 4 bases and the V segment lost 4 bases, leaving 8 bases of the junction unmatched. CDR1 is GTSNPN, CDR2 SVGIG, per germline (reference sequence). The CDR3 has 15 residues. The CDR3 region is CAWTDPGQGYNEQFF. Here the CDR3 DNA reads TGTGCCTGGACCGACCCGGGACAGGGTTACAATGAGCAGTTCTTC. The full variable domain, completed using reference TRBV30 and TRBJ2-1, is SQTIHQWPATLVQPVGSPLSLECTVEGTSNPNLYWYRQAAGRGLQLLFYSVGIGQISSEVPQNLSASRPQDRQFILSSKKLLLSDSGFYLCAWTDPGQGYNEQFFGPGTRLTVL.

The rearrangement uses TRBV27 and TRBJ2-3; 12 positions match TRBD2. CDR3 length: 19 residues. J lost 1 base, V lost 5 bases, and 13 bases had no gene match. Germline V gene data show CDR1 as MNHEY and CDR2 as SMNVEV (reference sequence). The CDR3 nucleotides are TGTGCCAGCAGTCGGACTAGCGGGAAATTGAGGGTTGGCACAGATACGCAGTATTTT. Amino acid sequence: CASSRTSGKLRVGTDTQYF.

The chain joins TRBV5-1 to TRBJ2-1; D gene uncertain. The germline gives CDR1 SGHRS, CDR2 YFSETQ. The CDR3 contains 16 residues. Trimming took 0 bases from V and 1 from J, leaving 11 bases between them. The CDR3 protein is CASSLAAAVSYNEQFF. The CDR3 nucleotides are TGCGCCAGCAGCTTGGCCGCGGCGGTATCCTACAATGAGCAGTTCTTC.

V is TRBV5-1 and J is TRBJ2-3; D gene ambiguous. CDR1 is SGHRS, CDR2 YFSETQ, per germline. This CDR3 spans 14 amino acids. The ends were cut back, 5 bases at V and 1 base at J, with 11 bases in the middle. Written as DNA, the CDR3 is TGCGCCAGCAGTCCGGACCCTGGCACAGATACGCAGTATTTT. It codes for CASSPDPGTDTQYF.

In nucleotides, the CDR3 is TGCAGCGTTGAAGACGCCAGGGGGGGTGAAGCTTTCTTT. It translates to CSVEDARGGEAFF. V is TRBV29-1 and J is TRBJ1-1, with 7 bases fitting TRBD1. The germline gives CDR1 SQVTM, CDR2 ANQGSEA. The CDR3 extends over 13 amino acids. V shed 0 bases and J 7 bases; nucleotides not matched to a gene: 5.

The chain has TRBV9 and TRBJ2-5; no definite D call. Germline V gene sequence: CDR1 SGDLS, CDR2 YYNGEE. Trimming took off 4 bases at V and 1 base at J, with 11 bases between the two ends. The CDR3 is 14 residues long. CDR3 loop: CASSPMAVQETQYF. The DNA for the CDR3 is TGTGCCAGCAGCCCCATGGCGGTCCAAGAGACCCAGTACTTC.